This T cell receptor (beta chain) is from a study of OX40 agonist ivuxolimab in advanced cancers. The study in broad terms: The costimulatory receptor OX40 (CD134) was targeted by ivuxolimab, a fully human IgG2 agonistic monoclonal antibody. Three dose-escalation patients achieved partial responses, one with hepatocellular carcinoma and two with cutaneous melanoma. The monotherapy dose-escalation portion (N ≈ 55 patients) of the phase I ivuxolimab trial is reported in the paper. The point of sequencing TCRbeta in the periphery was to test whether ivuxolimab changed TCR sequence diversity and drove clonal T-cell expansion. Intravenous ivuxolimab was administered to patients every 2 weeks at six dose levels: 0.01, 0.1, 0.3, 1.5, 3 and 10 mg/kg. Among the approximately 54 dose-escalation patients, about 20 had hepatocellular carcinoma, around 15 melanoma, 9 renal cell carcinoma and 9 head and neck cancer. Patients were allowed to have had prior anti-PD-1, anti-PD-L1 or anti-CTLA-4 therapy, and approximately 40% of the dose-escalation patients had previously received checkpoint inhibitors. In the dose-escalation cohort, approximately 83% of patients were male, and the mean age was 60 years with a range of about 23 to 79.

The germline V gene provides CDR1 SGHRS and CDR2 YFSETQ. Measured from the cysteine to the phenylalanine, the CDR3 is 14 residues long. The kept DNA is CDR3 alone, 42 bases in frame from the first base. V is reduced by 0 bases and J by 6 bases, leaving a spacing of 12 bases between them. Genomic DNA was extracted from sorted cells for sequencing of the TCRbeta CDR3 region. TCRbeta CDR3 regions were sequenced using the immunoSEQ Assay. TCRdb obtained this table from immuneACCESS and retained in-frame rearrangements with V and J assigned. These tables miss some clones; where compared with another copy, unresolved V genes account for less than half of the shortfall, and the remainder is unexplained. In all, the sample holds about 110,000 clones, and approximately 89% of those were seen once. Roughly 0.66% of the sample lies in the top ten. With respect to this clone: Its recognized antigen is unknown. Qualities for individual bases were not recorded, and no much larger clone is one base off.

Patients with a history of autoimmune disease or receiving systemic immunosuppression were excluded from the trial. Peripheral blood for TCR sequencing was collected from all dose cohorts at baseline, on cycle 4 day 1, and on cycle 7 day 1. Samples came from an open-label, multicenter, first-in-human phase I dose-escalation trial of ivuxolimab. Adults with locally advanced or metastatic melanoma, renal cell, hepatocellular, or head and neck squamous cell carcinoma were enrolled in the trial. Before TCR sequencing, CD4+ and CD8+ T cells were separately sorted from peripheral blood. The investigation overall reported the following: Which antigens the clonally expanded peripheral T cells were specific for was not determined. On average, CD8+ T cells showed more expanded clones than CD4+ T cells after ivuxolimab. Partial responders in the 0.1-3.0 mg/kg groups had among the lowest normalized peripheral clonal expansion, especially among CD8+ T cells. At doses of 0.1 to 3.0 mg/kg, clonal expansion of both CD4+ and CD8+ blood T cells was observed from baseline to week 6. Low levels of normalized T-cell clonal expansion were also seen in some patients who did not respond.

The receptor chain draws on TRBV5-1 and TRBJ1-1, and TRBD1 may be the D gene, going by 6 matching bases. The clonotype originates from an adult with an advanced solid tumor such as melanoma, head and neck, liver or kidney cancer. The input for sequencing was CD4+ or CD8+ T cells sorted from blood, taken in a trial of the OX40 agonist ivuxolimab. The DNA is TGCGCCAGCAGCTTGGCCAGGGGTGGCGCTGAAGCTTTCTTT. Protein translation: CASSLARGGAEAFF.